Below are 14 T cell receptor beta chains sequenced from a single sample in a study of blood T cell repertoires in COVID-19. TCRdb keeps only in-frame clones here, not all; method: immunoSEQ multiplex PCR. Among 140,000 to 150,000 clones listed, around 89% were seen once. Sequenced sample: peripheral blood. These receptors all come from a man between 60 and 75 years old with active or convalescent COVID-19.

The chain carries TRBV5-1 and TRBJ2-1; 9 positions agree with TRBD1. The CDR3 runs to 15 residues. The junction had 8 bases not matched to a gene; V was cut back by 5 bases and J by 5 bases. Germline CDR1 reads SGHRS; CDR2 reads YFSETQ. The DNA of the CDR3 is TGCGCCAGCAGTTCCGGGACAGGGACCAACAATGAGCAGTTCTTC. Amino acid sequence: CASSSGTGTNNEQFF.

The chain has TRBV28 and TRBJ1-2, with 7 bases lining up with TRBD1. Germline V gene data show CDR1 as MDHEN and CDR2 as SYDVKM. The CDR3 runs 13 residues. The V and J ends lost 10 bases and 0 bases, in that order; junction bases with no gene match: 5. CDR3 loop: CATYDRANYGYTF. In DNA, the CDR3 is TGTGCCACCTACGACAGGGCTAACTATGGCTACACCTTC.

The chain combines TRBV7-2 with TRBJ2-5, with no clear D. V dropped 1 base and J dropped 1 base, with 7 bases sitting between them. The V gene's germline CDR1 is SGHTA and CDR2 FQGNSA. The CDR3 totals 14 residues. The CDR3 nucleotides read TGTGCCAGCAGCTTAGGCGACTTCCAAGAGACCCAGTACTTC. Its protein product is CASSLGDFQETQYF.

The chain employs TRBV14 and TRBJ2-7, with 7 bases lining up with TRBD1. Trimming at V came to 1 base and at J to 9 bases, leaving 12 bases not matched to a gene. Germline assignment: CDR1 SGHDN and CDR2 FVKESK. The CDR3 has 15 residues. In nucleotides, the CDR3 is TGTGCCAGCAGCCAAGCGGGACAGCCCTTTGCCGGGCAGTACTTC. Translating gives CASSQAGQPFAGQYF.

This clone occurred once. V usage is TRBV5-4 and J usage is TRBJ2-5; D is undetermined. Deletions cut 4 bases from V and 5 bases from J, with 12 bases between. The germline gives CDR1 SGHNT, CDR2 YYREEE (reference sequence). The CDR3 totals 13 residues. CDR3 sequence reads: CASSPGVAETQYF. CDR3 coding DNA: TGTGCCAGCAGCCCCGGAGTGGCGGAGACCCAGTACTTC.

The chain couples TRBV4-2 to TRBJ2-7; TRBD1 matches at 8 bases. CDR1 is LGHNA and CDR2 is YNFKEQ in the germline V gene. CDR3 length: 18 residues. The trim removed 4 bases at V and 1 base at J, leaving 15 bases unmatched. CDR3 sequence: CASSRPGIGQGASYEQYF. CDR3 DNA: TGTGCCAGCAGCCGACCCGGGATAGGGCAGGGGGCTTCCTACGAGCAGTACTTC.

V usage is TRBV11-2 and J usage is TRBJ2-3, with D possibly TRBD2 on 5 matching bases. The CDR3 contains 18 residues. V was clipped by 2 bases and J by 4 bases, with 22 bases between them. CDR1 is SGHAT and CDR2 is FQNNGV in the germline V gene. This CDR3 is CASSLRSGGERWPDTQYF. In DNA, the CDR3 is TGTGCCAGCAGCTTAAGATCCGGTGGGGAGCGGTGGCCAGATACGCAGTATTTT.

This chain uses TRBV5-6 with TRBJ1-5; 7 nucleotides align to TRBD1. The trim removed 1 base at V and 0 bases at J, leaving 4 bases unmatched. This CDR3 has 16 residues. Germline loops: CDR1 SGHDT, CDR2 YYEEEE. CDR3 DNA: TGTGCCAGCAGCTTGACAGGGGTTTTTAGCAATCAGCCCCAGCATTTT. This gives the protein CASSLTGVFSNQPQHF.

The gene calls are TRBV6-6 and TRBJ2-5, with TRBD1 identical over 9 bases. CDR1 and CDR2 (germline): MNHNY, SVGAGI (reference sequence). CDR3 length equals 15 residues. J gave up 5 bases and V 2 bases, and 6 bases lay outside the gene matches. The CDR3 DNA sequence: TGTGCCAGCAGTTACCCGGACAGGGGAGGGGAGACCCAGTACTTC. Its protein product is CASSYPDRGGETQYF.

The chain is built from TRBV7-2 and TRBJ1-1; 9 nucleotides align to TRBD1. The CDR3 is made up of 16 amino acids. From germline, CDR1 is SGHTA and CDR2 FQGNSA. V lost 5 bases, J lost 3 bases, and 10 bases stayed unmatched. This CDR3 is CASSPRQGGADTEAFF. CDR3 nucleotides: TGTGCCAGCAGCCCGAGACAGGGGGGAGCGGACACTGAAGCTTTCTTT.

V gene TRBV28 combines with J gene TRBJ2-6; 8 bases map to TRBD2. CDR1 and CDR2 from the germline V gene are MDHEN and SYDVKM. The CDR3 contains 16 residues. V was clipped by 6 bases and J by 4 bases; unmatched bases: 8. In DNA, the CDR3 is TGTGCCAGCAGCCAAGCGGGAGTGATGGGGGCCAACGTCCTGACTTTC. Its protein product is CASSQAGVMGANVLTF.

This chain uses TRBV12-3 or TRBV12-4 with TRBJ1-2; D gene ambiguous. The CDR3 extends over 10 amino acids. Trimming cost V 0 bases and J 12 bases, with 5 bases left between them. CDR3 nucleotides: TGTGCCAGCAGTTTAGCTGAGAACACCTTC. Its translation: CASSLAENTF.

The CDR3 region is CASSLGAGGLTDTQYF. The CDR3 DNA reads TGCGCCAGCAGCTTGGGGGCGGGGGGCCTCACAGATACGCAGTATTTT. The chain joins TRBV5-1 to TRBJ2-3, with 8 bases matching TRBD2. The V gene end was trimmed by 0 bases and the J gene end by 2 bases; junction bases not matched to a gene: 5. Germline V gene lookup returns CDR1 SGHRS and CDR2 YFSETQ. The CDR3 consists of 16 residues.

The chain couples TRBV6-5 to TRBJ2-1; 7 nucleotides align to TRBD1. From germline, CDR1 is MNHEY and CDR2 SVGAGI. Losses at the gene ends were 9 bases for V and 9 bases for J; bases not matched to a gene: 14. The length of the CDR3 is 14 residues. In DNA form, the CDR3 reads TGTGCCAGTAGGACGACGCAGGGGGTCGGTGAGCAGTTCTTC. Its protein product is CASRTTQGVGEQFF.